This T cell receptor beta chain appears in the sequencing data of a study of T cell responses to AZD1222 COVID-19 vaccine. General study findings and limits: Only a handful of AZD1222 recipients, roughly 6 in all, had baseline seropositivity. Researchers report vaccine-associated CD4 TCRs spanning spike, with dominance at 160-218 and 743-854.

In the case of this clone: The antigen is undetermined.

Germline CDR1 is SGHNT and CDR2 is YENEEA. CDR3 length: 14 amino acids. Trimming left V 4 bases short and J 5 bases short, with 13 bases between. Sequenced by immunoSEQ multiplex PCR; TCRdb stores in-frame clones only, minus some. The data contain 150,000 to 200,000 clones, 90% to 95% of them singletons. This TCR was sampled from an adult who received the AZD1222 COVID-19 vaccine. The chain couples TRBV11-3 to TRBJ2-3, with a weak D call TRBD2 (5 bases). Sequences were derived from peripheral blood, sampled 28 days after the second AZD1222 dose. This chain's CDR3 is CASSSRTSLDTQYF. The CDR3 DNA sequence: TGTGCCAGCAGCTCCCGGACTTCGCTAGATACGCAGTATTTT.